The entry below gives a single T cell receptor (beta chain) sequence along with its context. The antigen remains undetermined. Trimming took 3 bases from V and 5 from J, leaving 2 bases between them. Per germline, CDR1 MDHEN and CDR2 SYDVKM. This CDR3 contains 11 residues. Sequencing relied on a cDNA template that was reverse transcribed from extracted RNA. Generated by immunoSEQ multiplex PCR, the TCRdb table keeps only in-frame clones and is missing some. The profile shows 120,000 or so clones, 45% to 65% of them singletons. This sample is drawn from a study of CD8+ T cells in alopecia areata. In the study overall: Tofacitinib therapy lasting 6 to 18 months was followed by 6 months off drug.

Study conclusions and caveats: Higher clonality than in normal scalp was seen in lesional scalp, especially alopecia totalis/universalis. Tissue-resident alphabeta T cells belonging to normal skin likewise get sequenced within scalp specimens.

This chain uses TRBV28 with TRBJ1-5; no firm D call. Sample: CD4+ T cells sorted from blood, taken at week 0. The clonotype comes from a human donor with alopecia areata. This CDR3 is CASSFDQPQHF. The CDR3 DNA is TGTGCCAGCAGTTTTGATCAGCCCCAGCATTTT.